Listed here are 29 T cell receptor beta chains from one sample, sequenced in a study of memory CD4+ T cells and cytomegalovirus serostatus. TCRdb's table, derived via immunoSEQ multiplex PCR, lists solely in-frame clones and lacks some. The sample contains about 57,000 clones, approximately 79% of which appear only once. The sort gate was single viable CD3+CD4+CD8-CD45RO+ cells for memory CD4+ T cells. Sample: memory CD4+ T cells from blood. These receptors all come from an adult in good health and CMV-seronegative.

The chain employs TRBV28 and TRBJ1-3; unclear D gene. Per the germline V gene, CDR1 is MDHEN and CDR2 is SYDVKM. The CDR3 consists of 13 residues. The V end lost 7 bases, the J end lost 0 bases, and 7 bases lay between the germline ends. The CDR3 DNA follows: TGTGCCAGCAACACCCACTCTGGAAACACCATATATTTT. This gives the protein CASNTHSGNTIYF.

The rearrangement links TRBV25-1 to TRBJ1-4; no firm D call. Trimming stripped 6 bases from V and 7 bases from J, with 3 bases between. The CDR3 is 10 amino acids. Per germline, CDR1 MGHDK and CDR2 SYGVNS. CDR3 nucleotides: TGTGCCAGCAGGGGTGAAAAACTGTTTTTT. Translation: CASRGEKLFF.

The chain employs TRBV27 and TRBJ2-7; D not resolved. Trimming removed 7 bases at V and 2 bases at J, with 6 bases between. The CDR3 length is 11 residues. CDR1 MNHEY and CDR2 SMNVEV come from the germline V gene (reference sequence). CDR3 in DNA: TGTGCCAGCATTGGAGCCTACGAGCAGTACTTC. It encodes CASIGAYEQYF.

The V gene is TRBV2, the J gene TRBJ2-7; D may match TRBD1 or TRBD2 (6 bases each). With 5 bases removed from V and 11 bases from J, the gap between germline ends came to 28 bases. The germline CDR1 and CDR2 sequences are SNHLY and FYNNEI. This CDR3 contains 16 residues. CDR3 coding DNA: TGTGCCAGCAGTCCTACTGGGGGGCGGCGGGCTGCCAGGGAGTACTTC. Its protein is CASSPTGGRRAAREYF. Complete variable domain (other parts from reference TRBV2 and TRBJ2-7): EPEVTQTPSHQVTQMGQEVILRCVPISNHLYFYWYRQILGQKVEFLVSFYNNEISEKSEIFDDQFSVERPDGSNFTLKIRSTKLEDSAMYFCASSPTGGRRAAREYFGPGTRLTVT.

The chain has TRBV4-2 and TRBJ1-1, with 11 bases that match TRBD1. CDR1 and CDR2 (germline): LGHNA, YNFKEQ. This CDR3 contains 15 residues. The V gene end was trimmed by 3 bases and the J gene end by 3 bases; junction bases not matched to a gene: 3. CDR3 protein: CASSQDRGPDTEAFF. The CDR3 DNA sequence: TGTGCCAGCAGCCAGGACAGGGGGCCGGACACTGAAGCTTTCTTT.

This sequence joins TRBV4-1 and TRBJ2-5; 8 nucleotides align to TRBD2. Trimming at V came to 1 base and at J to 4 bases, leaving 5 bases not matched to a gene. Germline CDR1 is MGHRA and CDR2 is YSYEKL. This CDR3 has 15 residues. CDR3 loop: CASSQVSGVGETQYF. In nucleotides, the CDR3 is TGCGCCAGCAGCCAAGTTAGCGGGGTGGGAGAGACCCAGTACTTC.

The chain employs TRBV5-6 and TRBJ2-4; D not certain. The V end was cut by 4 bases, the J end by 8 bases, with 16 bases between. CDR3 length: 14 amino acids. Germline V gene data show CDR1 as SGHDT and CDR2 as YYEEEE. CDR3 sequence: CASSKLDGGDIQYF. DNA for the CDR3: TGTGCCAGCAGCAAACTGGACGGTGGGGACATTCAGTACTTC. Combining the CDR3 with reference TRBV5-6 and TRBJ2-4 gives the whole variable domain DAGVTQSPTHLIKTRGQQVTLRCSPKSGHDTVSWYQQALGQGPQFIFQYYEEEERQRGNFPDRFSGHQFPNYSSELNVNALLLGDSALYLCASSKLDGGDIQYFGAGTRLSVL.

DNA for the CDR3: TGTGCCAGCTCACCACCGAAGGGGGCCGGCACTGAAGCTTTCTTT. Its translation: CASSPPKGAGTEAFF. The chain has TRBV18 and TRBJ1-1; 7 bases are shared with TRBD1. J lost 4 bases, V lost 0 bases, and 5 bases had no gene match. Germline CDR1 is KGHSH and CDR2 is LQKENI. This CDR3 has 15 residues.

The chain has TRBV7-3 and TRBJ2-7; 9 bases map to TRBD2. V was clipped by 1 base and J by 6 bases; unmatched bases: 7. The CDR3 has 15 residues. CDR1 and CDR2 (germline): SGHTA, FQGTGA. Written as DNA, the CDR3 is TGTGCCAGCAGCTTAAATCCTAGCGGGAAAGGCGAGCAGTACTTC. It translates to CASSLNPSGKGEQYF. Filled out from reference TRBV7-3 and TRBJ2-7, the complete variable domain reads GAGVSQTPSNKVTEKGKYVELRCDPISGHTALYWYRQSLGQGPEFLIYFQGTGAADDSGLPNDRFFAVRPEGSVSTLKIQRTERGDSAVYLCASSLNPSGKGEQYFGPGTRLTVT.

The chain employs TRBV6-4 and TRBJ2-3, with 11 bases matching TRBD1. The germline gives CDR1 MRHNA, CDR2 SNTAGT. V lost 4 bases, J lost 7 bases, and 10 bases stayed unmatched. The CDR3 contains 16 residues. The CDR3 is CASSVLPGQGENTQYF. The DNA of the CDR3 is TGTGCCAGCAGTGTCCTTCCGGGACAGGGGGAGAATACGCAGTATTTT.

The chain is built from TRBV29-1 and TRBJ1-1; TRBD1 is a possible D gene (6 bases). Trimming took off 4 bases at V and 4 bases at J, with 13 bases between the two ends. CDR3 length: 13 residues. Germline V gene sequence: CDR1 SQVTM, CDR2 ANQGSEA. CDR3 sequence: CSVGEGGGTEAFF. Written as DNA, the CDR3 is TGCAGCGTTGGGGAAGGGGGAGGCACTGAAGCTTTCTTT.

This chain uses TRBV20-1 with TRBJ1-1; D possibly corresponds to TRBD1 (5 bases). Per the germline V gene, CDR1 is DFQATT and CDR2 is SNEGSKA (reference sequence). V shed 6 bases and J shed 10 bases, with 12 bases lying between them. The CDR3 is 10 residues long. CDR3 region: CSAKTEGAFF. The CDR3 region has the DNA TGCAGTGCCAAGACAGAAGGAGCTTTCTTT.

The V and J genes are TRBV5-1 and TRBJ1-2; D gene unclear. This CDR3 region has 17 residues. Trimming cost V 2 bases and J 0 bases, with 17 bases left between them. In germline, CDR1 is SGHRS, CDR2 YFSETQ. The CDR3 here is CASSFGDTRSSNYGYTF. Here the CDR3 DNA reads TGCGCCAGCAGCTTCGGAGACACTCGATCTTCTAACTATGGCTACACCTTC.

The CDR3 nucleotides are TGCGCCAGCAGCCCCCTGACTGCTTCTGGGGCCAACGTCCTGACTTTC. This translates into CASSPLTASGANVLTF. The genes are TRBV4-1 and TRBJ2-6; no definite D call. Germline CDR1 reads MGHRA; CDR2 reads YSYEKL. This CDR3 is built from 16 residues. V gave up 4 bases and J gave up 1 base, with 11 bases separating them.

The chain employs TRBV9 and TRBJ1-4, with D unclear. The germline V and J ends were trimmed by 4 bases and 6 bases, with 16 bases remaining between them. CDR1 is SGDLS, CDR2 YYNGEE, per germline. This CDR3 contains 15 residues. CDR3 loop: CASSPRRGRDEKLFF. CDR3 coding DNA: TGTGCCAGCAGCCCCCGACGAGGGAGGGATGAAAAACTGTTTTTT. Supplemented by reference TRBV9 and TRBJ1-4, the full variable domain reads DSGVTQTPKHLITATGQRVTLRCSPRSGDLSVYWYQQSLDQGLQFLIQYYNGEERAKGNILERFSAQQFPDLHSELNLSSLELGDSALYFCASSPRRGRDEKLFFGSGTQLSVL.

DNA for the CDR3: TGTGCCAGCAGCCGCGGCCTAGCGGGAGGGCCTTACGAGCAGTACTTC. Amino acids: CASSRGLAGGPYEQYF. The V call is TRBV5-6, the J call TRBJ2-7; 12 bases are shared with TRBD2. Germline CDR1 is SGHDT and CDR2 is YYEEEE. The J segment lost 4 bases and the V segment lost 4 bases, leaving 9 bases of the junction unmatched. This CDR3 spans 16 amino acids.

This chain connects TRBV2 to TRBJ2-7, with D uncertain. CDR3 length: 12 amino acids. Germline values: CDR1 SNHLY, CDR2 FYNNEI. V was shortened by 7 bases and J by 2 bases, with 9 bases between the two germline ends. The CDR3 DNA sequence: TGTGCCAGCAACGGAGAACCCTACGAGCAGTACTTC. Its protein product is CASNGEPYEQYF.

This chain joins TRBV18 and TRBJ1-4; the match to TRBD1 covers 7 bases. The trim removed 3 bases at V and 8 bases at J, leaving 3 bases unmatched. CDR1 is KGHSH and CDR2 is LQKENI in the germline V gene. The CDR3 consists of 13 residues. CDR3: CASSPTGVEKLFF. The CDR3 region has the DNA TGTGCCAGCTCACCTACAGGGGTGGAAAAACTGTTTTTT.

This clone was seen just once. The gene calls are TRBV27 and TRBJ2-3; D remains ambiguous. Germline CDR1 is MNHEY and CDR2 is SMNVEV (reference sequence). V gave up 5 bases and J gave up 5 bases, with 14 bases separating them. CDR3 length: 14 amino acids. CDR3 sequence reads: CASSLTGFRDTQYF. The CDR3 DNA sequence: TGTGCCAGCAGTCTGACTGGTTTTAGAGATACGCAGTATTTT.

V and J are TRBV5-6 and TRBJ1-5, with TRBD1 as a possible D gene (6 bases). V was shortened by 0 bases and J by 7 bases, with 17 bases between the two germline ends. Germline CDR1 SGHDT, CDR2 YYEEEE. The CDR3 runs to 16 residues. CDR3 sequence: CASSLGVTRGGQPQHF. CDR3 in DNA: TGTGCCAGCAGCTTGGGAGTAACCAGGGGAGGGCAGCCCCAGCATTTT.

The V call is TRBV27, the J call TRBJ2-1; tentatively, D is TRBD1 (5 bases). Germline CDR1 is MNHEY and CDR2 is SMNVEV (reference sequence). The CDR3 extends over 14 amino acids. Trimming cost V 2 bases and J 7 bases, with 12 bases left between them. The CDR3 DNA reads as TGTGCCAGCAGTTTACAGGGTGGGTGGAATGAGCAGTTCTTC. Translation: CASSLQGGWNEQFF.

The chain employs TRBV2 and TRBJ2-3; TRBD2 aligns across 10 bases. In germline, CDR1 is SNHLY, CDR2 FYNNEI. The CDR3 is 16 residues long. V lost 5 bases to trimming and J lost 6 bases; unmatched junction nucleotides: 11. CDR3 sequence: CASSSVAAGGEDTQYF. For the CDR3, the DNA is TGTGCCAGCAGTTCTGTCGCAGCGGGAGGGGAGGATACGCAGTATTTT.

The V call is TRBV18, the J call TRBJ2-7; D gene unclear. Germline CDR1 is KGHSH and CDR2 is LQKENI. The CDR3 length is 14 residues. The V and J ends lost 3 bases and 3 bases respectively, with 12 bases between them. As DNA, the CDR3 is TGTGCCAGCTCACCGACGGACGGGCACTACGAGCAGTACTTC. It translates to CASSPTDGHYEQYF.

V gene TRBV5-6 combines with J gene TRBJ2-5; TRBD2 aligns across 7 bases. The J call may be faulty, since TRBJ2-7 better matches the DNA end. Germline V gives CDR1 SGHDT, CDR2 YYEEEE. The CDR3 totals 14 residues. CDR3 nucleotide sequence: TGTGCCAGCCGGAGGAGCGGGATCGATCGCGAGCAGTACTTC. It encodes CASRRSGIDREQYF.

The chain carries TRBV6-1 and TRBJ1-5, with D tentatively TRBD1 (5 bases). The germline V gene encodes CDR1 MNHNS and CDR2 SASEGT. V lost 1 base and J lost 4, with 11 bases in between. The length of the CDR3 is 15 residues. CDR3 residues: CASSEVARGNQPQHF. The CDR3 nucleotides read TGTGCCAGCAGTGAAGTAGCCCGGGGGAATCAGCCCCAGCATTTT.

The rearrangement uses TRBV30 and TRBJ2-2; TRBD1 or TRBD2 may be the D gene (6 bases each). This CDR3 is built from 12 residues. Germline V gene sequence: CDR1 GTSNPN, CDR2 SVGIG (reference sequence). Trimming left V 8 bases short and J 7 bases short, with 14 bases between. Here the CDR3 DNA reads TGTGCCCGGGGGCGGGTTTACGGGGAGCTGTTTTTT. Protein: CARGRVYGELFF.

The chain employs TRBV19 and TRBJ1-2; tentative D call: TRBD1 (6 bases). The CDR3 has 14 residues. V lost 8 bases and J 7 bases, leaving 20 bases between the germline ends. Germline lookup yields CDR1 LNHDA and CDR2 SQIVND (reference sequence). CDR3: CASSDVLGTPGYTF. For the CDR3, the DNA is TGTGCCAGTTCGGACGTTTTGGGGACACCTGGCTACACCTTC.

This chain links TRBV10-1 with TRBJ1-1, with D maybe TRBD1 (5 bases). Germline CDR1 is WNHNN and CDR2 is SYGVQD (reference sequence). The CDR3 has 16 residues. V lost 2 bases, J lost 2 bases, and 15 bases lay in between. CDR3 in DNA: TGCGCCAGCAGTGAGACAGCGGGGCGGCCCAACACTGAAGCTTTCTTT. Translating it yields CASSETAGRPNTEAFF.

This sequence joins TRBV19 and TRBJ1-4; D gene ambiguous. Germline V gene data show CDR1 as LNHDA and CDR2 as SQIVND (reference sequence). Trimming removed 4 bases from V and 3 bases from J, with 15 bases in between. There are 16 residues in the CDR3. The CDR3 sequence is CASSRSPRSSNEKLFF. The DNA of the CDR3 is TGTGCCAGTAGTAGAAGTCCCAGGTCATCTAATGAAAAACTGTTTTTT.